The entry that follows covers one T cell receptor (beta chain) sequence. In this sample, this clonotype turned up a few times. The antigen this receptor binds is unknown. Base qualities are not at hand, and no much larger clone is one base apart. Libraries came from 5' RACE. Sequencing used an Illumina HiSeq 2500. A second PCR of roughly 7 to 11 cycles was performed with a sample-barcoded 5' primer and a J-beta primer mix. Each TCR beta cDNA molecule received a unique molecular identifier from a template-switch 5' adaptor carrying 12 random nucleotides. Each sample yielded at least 2.5 million CDR3-containing paired-end reads. First-strand cDNA synthesis was performed from all RNA using the Mint cDNA synthesis kit, with priming by a TRBC-specific oligonucleotide. Following uracil-DNA glycosylase treatment, a first 18-cycle PCR with universal primers M1SS and BC2_uni_R was performed on all cDNA. Turning to the authors' computational methods: Normalization of each sample was performed by random selection of 1 million high-quality reads, each carrying a distinct molecular identifier. Reads sharing molecular identifiers were discarded rather than binned into consensus sequences. MiTCR, set to a Q25 quality threshold and the strictest error-elimination algorithm, was used for CDR3 identification, clonotype clustering and error correction. A nonparametric unseen species model with Euler transformation was used to estimate a lower bound on total TCR beta diversity. The public reads were run again by TCRdb, first through fastp at Q25 and then through MiXCR, and only productive beta chains were kept. A single entry per CDR3 protein holds the most common genes and DNA from its merged rows. The V and J calls come from TCRdb's annotation, not from the publication. Within this sample are over 1,300,000 distinct CDR3 sequences, with approximately 60% of them counted one time only. The ten largest clones take up roughly 6.3% of the sample.

Systemically healthy Caucasian individuals from Russia, 39 in total and aged about 6 to 90 years, were included as donors. Each donor gave around 9.9 milliliters of peripheral blood, collected into EDTA-treated Vacutainer tubes. Ficoll-Paque density-gradient centrifugation was used to isolate PBMCs, with at least 6 million obtained per sample. Total RNA was extracted from PBMCs with Trizol reagent, with at least 5 micrograms obtained per sample. The percentages of naive CD45RAhigh/CD27high T cells were determined by flow cytometry on a PBMC aliquot from every donor. This sample is part of a study of blood T cells in healthy people across ages (dated by TCRdb to between 2015 and 2017). Notes on the research overall: In model experiments, roughly one uniquely barcoded TCR beta cDNA molecule per two T cells was captured by template switching. The study measured age-related changes in TCR beta repertoire diversity using deep sequencing normalized with unique cDNA molecular identifiers. The donors were divided into four age groups: young (average around 15 years), middle-aged (roughly 42), aged (approximately 64) and long-lived (roughly 82). To avoid experimental bias, donors of different ages were distributed randomly across sequencing lanes. Using the same blood draw, the study looked at two additional independent replicas of 1 million unique cDNA reads for two donors, one aged 18 to 30 and the other aged 80 or older. Broad study findings and their caveats: Observed TCR beta diversity per million T cells fell roughly linearly with age, and a significant reduction was already apparent by age about 43. Because the CMV infection status of the donors was unknown, age-related changes in expanded clonotypes may potentially have been confounded. The percentage of naive T cells measured by flow cytometry correlated strongly with observed TCR beta diversity. Total diversity estimates from one million sequenced T cells were considered lower bounds and underestimates. Compared with the aged group, more naive CD4+ T cells, fewer expanded clones and increased TCR diversity were shown by the long-lived group, suggesting age selection. Bulk unsorted PBMC profiling prevented conclusive comparison of naive and antigen-experienced compartments.

The origin of this receptor is a man between 18 and 29 years old in good health. The specimen was blood.

The CDR3 protein is CATSRVGENTQYF. DNA sequence: TGTGCCACCAGCAGAGTGGGAGAGAATACGCAGTATTTT. The rearranged segments are TRBV15 and TRBJ2-3; TRBD2 is possibly the D segment (5 matching bases). Including cysteine and phenylalanine, the CDR3 has 13 amino acids. Only the CDR3 DNA stays, 39 bases, in frame from base 1. Deletion took 1 base off V and 7 bases off J, with a span of 9 bases between the germline ends. The germline V gene (reference sequence) yields LNHNV for CDR1 and YYDKDF for CDR2.